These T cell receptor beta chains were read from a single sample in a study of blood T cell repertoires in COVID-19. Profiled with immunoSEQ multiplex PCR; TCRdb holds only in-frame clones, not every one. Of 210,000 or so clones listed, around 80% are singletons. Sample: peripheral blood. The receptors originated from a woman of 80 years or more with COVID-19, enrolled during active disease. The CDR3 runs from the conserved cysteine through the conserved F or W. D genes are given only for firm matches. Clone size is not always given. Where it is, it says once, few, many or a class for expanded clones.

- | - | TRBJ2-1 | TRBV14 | CASSPQQGSYNEQFF | TGTGCCAGCAGCCCCCAACAGGGATCCTACAATGAGCAGTTCTTC
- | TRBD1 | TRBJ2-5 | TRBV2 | CASSVDRGGETQYF | TGTGCCAGCAGTGTTGACAGGGGTGGAGAGACCCAGTACTTC
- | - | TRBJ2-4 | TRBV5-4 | CASKVGGAGAKNIQYF | TGTGCCAGCAAAGTAGGGGGGGCGGGGGCCAAAAACATTCAGTACTTC
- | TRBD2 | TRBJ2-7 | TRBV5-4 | CASSSSGHTYEQYF | TGTGCCAGCAGCTCTAGCGGCCACACCTACGAGCAGTACTTC
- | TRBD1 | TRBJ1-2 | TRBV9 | CASSAQDRGLTF | TGTGCCAGCAGCGCCCAGGACAGGGGGCTCACCTTC
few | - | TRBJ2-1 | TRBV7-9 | CASSLARSGLDEQFF | TGTGCCAGCAGCTTAGCAAGGTCGGGGTTGGATGAGCAGTTCTTC
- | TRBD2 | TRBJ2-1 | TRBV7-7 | CASSPSGGRSNEQFF | TGTGCTAGCAGCCCCAGCGGGGGCCGATCCAATGAGCAGTTCTTC
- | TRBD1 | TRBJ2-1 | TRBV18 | CASCSGGYNEQFF | TGTGCCAGCTGTTCAGGGGGTTACAATGAGCAGTTCTTC
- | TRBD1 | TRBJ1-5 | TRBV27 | CASSPLDRGRQPQHF | TGTGCCAGCAGTCCCTTGGACAGGGGGAGACAGCCCCAGCATTTT
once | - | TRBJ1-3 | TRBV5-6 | CASSLAGLLNTIYF | TGTGCCAGCAGCTTGGCGGGACTCTTAAACACCATATATTTT